Sequencing of this T cell receptor beta chain was carried out in a study of T cell responses to AZD1222 COVID-19 vaccine. About this clone itself: Antigen: not known.

V lost 3 bases, J lost 10 bases, and 12 bases lay in between. The CDR3 spans 12 residues. Germline V CDR1 and CDR2: SQVTM, ANQGSEA. Study findings and constraints: Repertoire sampling was restricted to post-peak T cell response timepoints.

The data were produced by immunoSEQ multiplex PCR, yet TCRdb's version contains in-frame clones alone and is incomplete. This sample has 130,000 or so clones, with around 90% found just once. This clonotype was sampled from an adult in good health. This chain links TRBV29-1 with TRBJ1-4; weak D call: TRBD1 (5 bases). This specimen was peripheral blood, taken on day 0 of AZD1222 vaccination. This chain's CDR3 is CSVDEGRGKLFF. Here the CDR3 DNA reads TGCAGCGTTGATGAGGGAAGGGGAAAACTGTTTTTT.